Below, one T cell receptor beta chain is given with its context. Its antigen is unknown. No much larger clone is present one base from it, and per-base qualities are unavailable. This sample is part of a study of shared clonotypes between healthy human individuals (dated by TCRdb to 2018 to 2020). Looking at the study overall: Three men and two women, aged 18 to 49 years, made up the cohort. For each donor, CD4 naive and CD4 memory were each given three plates, CD8 naive was given two plates, and CD8 memory was given one plate. Blood TCR repertoires of five healthy adults were deeply sequenced to estimate repertoire size and the extent of clonotype sharing between individuals. To increase sequencing depth and limit assay-specific biases, TCR repertoire library preparation and sequencing were carried out by different laboratories using diverse techniques. Between about 0.94 and 8.9 billion PBMCs per donor were obtained by leukapheresis. Paper-wide results and their limitations: Approximately 5% of naive CD4, 3.5% of naive CD8, around 2.3% of memory CD4, and approximately 0.39% of memory CD8 clonotypes were shared across a few donors. Larger estimated clonotype richness was generally found for naive subsets than for memory subsets. Because the study included only a small number of donors, the genetic and exposure-history diversity represented was limited. Sampling was limited to blood, and TCR repertoires in tissue likely differ from TCR repertoires in blood. Compared with non-shared clonotypes, clonotypes shared by all four sorted-subset donors had higher generation probabilities. Pairwise subsampling led to the expectation that sequencing depth would affect the degree of clonotype sharing among donors. Even with the large sequencing depth, rarefaction of the sorted-subset datasets indicated that sequencing was incomplete.

Using the deep immunoSEQ assay, TCR CDR3 regions were amplified from genomic DNA by multiplex PCR. Extracted genomic DNA from each cell subset was distributed evenly across all wells of several immunoSEQ 96-well plates, and each plate was treated as a replicate. For sorted subsets, each replicate PCR was loaded with 200 ng genomic DNA, equivalent to roughly 30,000 T cell genomes. The purified libraries were quantified using a Qubit 3.0 fluorometer, sized with a Bioanalyzer 2100, and then quantified again using the KAPA Library Quantification kit. A separate single-read 150-cycle Illumina NextSeq 550 flow cell was used to sequence each immunoSEQ 96-well plate. Processing in the source paper ran as follows. Because only junctional sequences without quality scores were contained in the immunoSEQ output, filtering matching that applied to full-length reads could not be performed. Sequences were annotated with PyIR, a Python wrapper for IgBLAST v1.9, and V/J genes and CDR3 were assigned using IMGT germline references. Reads were removed for weak V/J assignments (E-value above 1e-6), missing CDR3, stop codons, out-of-frame junctions, or ambiguous translated residues. V3J clonotypes were defined as sequences sharing an identical inferred V gene, J gene, and CDR3 amino acid sequence. To compute the percentage overlap between repertoires, the number of shared unique clonotypes was divided by the size of the smaller repertoire. RTK rarefaction, the Chao1 estimator, and Recon v2.1 estimates of unobserved clonotypes were used to assess repertoire richness. OLGA was used to compute generation probabilities for all TCRbeta clonotypes that the gDNA method yielded from a handful of donors. As stored in TCRdb, this immuneACCESS dataset retains in-frame rearrangements with V and J assigned. A fraction of the clones does not appear; measured against another copy, unresolved V genes explain less than half of the discrepancy, and the remainder lacks a known reason. V and J calls and clone size are copied from that table; D and trimming were computed from the DNA. The sample table contains around 2.1 million clones; only one count was recorded for 95% of them. The ten top clones hold 0.1% to 0.15% of the sample.

Healthy HIV-negative adults with no recently reported acute infections or vaccinations were included as donors. Only Caucasian adults living in Nashville, Tennessee, USA were represented among the donors. CD4+ T cells were enriched by magnetic negative selection, after which naive cells were positively selected on CD45RA and the negative fraction was taken as the memory subset. Blood was obtained by leukapheresis, after which PBMCs were separated by Ficoll-Histopaque density gradient centrifugation and cryopreserved in liquid nitrogen vapor phase. Analytical flow cytometry was used to check the purity and quantity of each magnetically sorted T cell population. Genomic DNA was isolated from each sorted fraction and quantified by UV absorbance on a Nanodrop 2000c. The sample comprised naive CD4+ T cells sorted from blood. What this sample's cell subset or site label stands for: CD45RA+ positively selected. This TCR came from a man between 18 and 29 years old in good health.

The DNA reads as follows: TGTGCCAGCGTAGAGGTAGCGGGACCGGGTACGCAGTATTTT. The encoded protein is CASVEVAGPGTQYF. The chain employs TRBV2 and TRBJ2-3; 8 nucleotides in the junction match TRBD2. Looking up the germline V gene yields CDR1 SNHLY and CDR2 FYNNEI. Reading from cysteine to phenylalanine, the CDR3 counts 14 amino acids. Here the CDR3 DNA is all that survives: 42 bases in frame from base 1. V is cut back by 8 bases and J by 8 bases, with 12 bases in the junction unmatched.